This T cell receptor (beta chain) was captured in a study of blood T cells in healthy people across ages. The CDR3 contains 15 residues. V gave up 6 bases and J gave up 3 bases, with 16 bases separating them. Germline V gene lookup returns CDR1 SGHTA and CDR2 FQGTGA. For the second PCR, which ran for about 7 to 11 cycles, a sample-barcoded 5' primer and a J-beta primer mix were used. Each single sample gave us at least 3 million CDR3-containing paired-end reads. TCRdb re-derived calls from the 5' RACE reads in MiXCR, one entry per CDR3 protein. The table has 850,000 to 1,000,000 distinct CDR3 sequences, about 51% seen once; the top ten hold about 22%. Investigators took about 10 milliliters of peripheral blood from every donor.

The sequenced sample was blood. The chain recombines TRBV7-3 with TRBJ2-3; a possible D gene is TRBD2 (5 bases). This receptor was taken from a woman aged 60-75 years in good health. The CDR3 spells CASSRSSLATDTQYF. CDR3 nucleotide sequence: TGTGCCAGCAGTCGATCCTCTCTAGCTACAGATACGCAGTATTTT.